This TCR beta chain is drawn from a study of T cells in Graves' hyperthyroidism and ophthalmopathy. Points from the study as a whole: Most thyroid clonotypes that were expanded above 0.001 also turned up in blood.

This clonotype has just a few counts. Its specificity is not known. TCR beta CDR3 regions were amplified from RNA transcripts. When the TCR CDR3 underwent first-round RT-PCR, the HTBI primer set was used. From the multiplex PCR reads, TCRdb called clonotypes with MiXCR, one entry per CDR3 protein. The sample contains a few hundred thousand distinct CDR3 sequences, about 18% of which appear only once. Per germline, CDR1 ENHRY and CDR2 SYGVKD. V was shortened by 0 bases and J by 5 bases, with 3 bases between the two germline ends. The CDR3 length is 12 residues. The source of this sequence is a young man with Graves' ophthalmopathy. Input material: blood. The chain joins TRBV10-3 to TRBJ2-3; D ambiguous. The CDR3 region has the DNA TGTGCCATCAGTGAGTCAGAAGATACGCAGTATTTT. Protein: CAISESEDTQYF.